The 2 T cell receptor beta chains below come from one sample, sequenced in a study of PD-1 blockade in mismatch repair-deficient tumors. Libraries were prepared by immunoSEQ multiplex PCR; TCRdb keeps only in-frame clonotypes and omits some of them. There are 100,000 to 150,000 clones in the sample; about nine tenths occur only once, and around 11% lies in the top ten. Sample: peripheral blood, taken roughly 67 weeks after starting pembrolizumab. Receptors originate from an adult with mismatch repair-deficient cancer.

This clone came up once. The J gene is TRBJ2-3, the V gene TRBV11-2; 10 bases agree with TRBD1. V trimming: 4 bases; J trimming: 9 bases; junction bases outside the gene matches: 10. CDR1 SGHAT and CDR2 FQNNGV come from the germline V gene. The length of the CDR3 is 15 residues. CDR3 nucleotide sequence: TGTGCCAGCAGCTACCGGGACAGGGGCTTTCGGACGCAGTATTTT. Translated, it gives CASSYRDRGFRTQYF.

J is TRBJ2-3 and V is TRBV27, with 8 bases fitting TRBD1. V gave up 8 bases and J gave up 0 bases; unmatched junction bases: 10. The CDR3 is 16 amino acids. The germline V gene encodes CDR1 MNHEY and CDR2 SMNVEV (reference sequence). DNA for the CDR3: TGTGCCAGCCATTCCCTCCGGGACAGGAGCACAGATACGCAGTATTTT. Translating it yields CASHSLRDRSTDTQYF.